This T cell receptor (beta chain) was sequenced during a study of cytomegalovirus exposure and HLA in healthy donors. General study findings and limits: There were some V segments, including TRBV6-2 and TRBV6-3, excluded as indistinguishable.

Concerning this clone: Its antigen is not known.

V lost 3 bases and J 4 bases, leaving 8 bases between the germline ends. The germline gives CDR1 SGHNT, CDR2 YYREEE (reference sequence). The CDR3 spans 12 residues. Both 60 Vbeta primers and 13 Jbeta primers went into the PCR. Here immunoSEQ multiplex PCR was the method, and the copy in TCRdb shows in-frame clones only, minus some. The data contain 120,000 or so clones, roughly 18% of them seen just once; the ten biggest clones take up approximately 2.9%. V and J are TRBV5-4 and TRBJ2-7; D possibly corresponds to TRBD1 (6 bases). The sequenced sample was PBMCs. This receptor was obtained from a female donor in good health and CMV-seropositive. As DNA, the CDR3 is TGTGCCAGCAGCTACGGACAGTACGAGCAGTACTTC. The encoded protein is CASSYGQYEQYF. The full variable domain, its missing parts supplied by reference TRBV5-4 and TRBJ2-7, is ETGVTQSPTHLIKTRGQQVTLRCSSQSGHNTVSWYQQALGQGPQFIFQYYREEENGRGNFPPRFSGLQFPNYSSELNVNALELDDSALYLCASSYGQYEQYFGPGTRLTVT.